This T cell receptor (beta chain) was sequenced during a study of neoadjuvant nivolumab and ipilimumab in lung cancer. Study-wide results and limits: Only two of four nivolumab-treated tumors gained richness and clonality by surgery.

As concerns this clone: Antigen specificity is unknown.

Germline-derived CDR1 and CDR2 are MNHNS and SASEGT. The CDR3 length is 15 residues. Trimming took 4 bases from V and 4 from J, leaving 16 bases between them. The table came from immunoSEQ multiplex PCR; TCRdb's copy has only in-frame clones and leaves some out. The repertoire holds fewer than 35,000 clones, with 65% to 85% as singletons. This rearrangement joins TRBV6-1 to TRBJ1-1; D gene uncertain. The receptor's source is an adult with non-small cell lung cancer. The source material was peripheral blood, sampled before neoadjuvant nivolumab, alone or with ipilimumab. The CDR3 reads CASSATWEGGTEAFF. CDR3 DNA: TGTGCCAGCAGTGCCACGTGGGAAGGCGGCACTGAAGCTTTCTTT.